This T cell receptor beta chain is drawn from a study of OX40 agonist ivuxolimab in advanced cancers. Study overall: Patients received intravenous ivuxolimab every 2 weeks at 0.01 to 10 mg/kg. Partial responses were achieved by three patients: one hepatocellular carcinoma, two cutaneous melanoma.

Profiled with immunoSEQ multiplex PCR; TCRdb holds only in-frame clones, not every one. The table lists about 46,000 clones, roughly 87% of them singletons. Germline CDR1 and CDR2: SGHRS and YFSETQ. V shed 1 base and J 11 bases; nucleotides not matched to a gene: 11. The CDR3 sequence is 16 residues long. The rearrangement uses TRBV5-1 and TRBJ2-3; 12 positions agree with TRBD2. The receptor comes from an adult with an advanced solid tumor such as melanoma, head and neck, liver or kidney cancer. The sample here was CD4+ or CD8+ T cells sorted from blood, taken in a trial of the OX40 agonist ivuxolimab. The CDR3 DNA follows: TGCGCCAGCAGCTTGTGGCTAGCGGGGGGGAAACCGGAGCAGTATTTT. Encoded protein: CASSLWLAGGKPEQYF.